Each of the 8 T cell receptor beta chains below was sequenced from the same sample in a study of T cells in Graves' hyperthyroidism and ophthalmopathy. RNA transcripts provided the source from which TCR beta CDR3 regions were amplified. The study used the HTBI primer set for a first-round RT-PCR of the TCR CDR3. One entry per CDR3 protein, called by TCRdb with MiXCR from the multiplex PCR reads. Among around 300,000 distinct CDR3 sequences, approximately 15% were seen once, and the ten largest hold 30% to 40%. The sequencing input was blood. The receptor set was obtained from a woman aged 35 to 49 with Graves' ophthalmopathy.

This chain links TRBV14 with TRBJ2-1, with D perhaps assigned TRBD1 or TRBD2 (6 bases each). Germline values: CDR1 SGHDN, CDR2 FVKESK. Trimming stripped 1 base from V and 9 bases from J, with 10 bases between. The CDR3 loop spans 13 amino acids. The CDR3 DNA follows: TGTGCCAGCAGCCAAGTCAGGGGAGGTGAGCAGTTCTTC. Its translation is CASSQVRGGEQFF.

The sample holds a few counts of this clonotype. The chain employs TRBV20-1 and TRBJ2-7; the D gene is possibly TRBD1 (5 bases). The V gene's germline CDR1 is DFQATT and CDR2 SNEGSKA (reference sequence). V lost 3 bases, J lost 6 bases, and 15 bases lay in between. This CDR3 is 13 amino acids long. CDR3: CSASIARASEQYF. Written as DNA, the CDR3 is TGCAGTGCTAGTATTGCCAGGGCAAGCGAGCAGTACTTC.

The chain links TRBV28 to TRBJ1-1, with D tentatively TRBD1 (6 bases). CDR1 is MDHEN, CDR2 SYDVKM, per germline. The CDR3 runs 15 residues. Trimming left V 5 bases short and J 2 bases short, with 15 bases between. The CDR3 region is CASSVGGQSNTEAFF. Written as DNA, the CDR3 is TGTGCCAGCAGTGTAGGAGGACAGTCAAACACTGAAGCTTTCTTT.

This clonotype was recorded at least ten times. The V call is TRBV12-3 or TRBV12-4, the J call TRBJ1-5, with D maybe TRBD1 (6 bases). The CDR3 spans 15 residues. The germline V and J ends were trimmed by 3 bases and 7 bases, with 16 bases remaining between them. CDR3 DNA: TGTGCCAGCAGTTTCATGGGGGGCGCAGGGCAGCCCCAGCATTTT. Amino acids: CASSFMGGAGQPQHF.

This clonotype showed up many times. The chain has TRBV2 and TRBJ2-3, with D hard to call. CDR1 and CDR2 (germline): SNHLY, FYNNEI. Trimming cost V 0 bases and J 6 bases, with 4 bases left between them. The CDR3 covers 12 residues. The CDR3, as DNA: TGTGCCAGCAGTGAAGCGGGTGATACGCAGTATTTT. It is translated as CASSEAGDTQYF.

At least ten counts were recorded for this clonotype. This chain links TRBV24-1 with TRBJ2-1, with 8 bases fitting TRBD1. The germline V gene has CDR1 KGHDR and CDR2 SFDVKD. The length of the CDR3 is 14 residues. The J segment lost 8 bases and the V segment lost 3 bases, leaving 5 bases of the junction unmatched. CDR3 sequence (DNA): TGTGCCACCAGTGATAGACAGGGGTTGGATGAGCAGTTCTTC. Translated: CATSDRQGLDEQFF.

Points on this clonotype: A much larger clone is a single base away; this may be a read error. The chain uses TRBV20-1 and TRBJ2-1; TRBD2 matches 7 bases. The length of the CDR3 is 14 residues. After removal of 4 bases from V and 6 bases from J, the junction contained 9 bases not matched to a gene. CDR1 DFQATT and CDR2 SNEGSKA come from the germline V gene (reference sequence). The CDR3 loop reads CSATGTNGSNEQFF. DNA of the CDR3: TGCAGTGCTACTGGGACTAACGGATCCAATGAGCAGTTCTTC.

This clonotype was counted many times. For the CDR3, the DNA is TGTGCCAGCAGTCCTACCTCCGGGAGGGGTACGCAGTATTTT. This translates into CASSPTSGRGTQYF. The V call is TRBV27, the J call TRBJ2-3, with 8 bases matching TRBD2. J was trimmed by 8 bases and V by 5 bases; bases with no gene match: 9. The CDR3 is made up of 14 amino acids. The germline V gene encodes CDR1 MNHEY and CDR2 SMNVEV (reference sequence).